Shown below are 8 T cell receptor beta chains from a single sample sequenced in a study of T-cell reconstitution after alpha-beta-depleted transplantation in children. Preparation of the TCRbeta library involved a method that used unique molecular identifiers. From the PCR reads, TCRdb called clonotypes with MiXCR, one entry per CDR3 protein. The sample has 250,000 or so distinct CDR3 sequences, roughly a quarter seen once. The source material was PBMCs, mostly from graft donor cells, sampled 360 days after TCRalphabeta/CD19-depleted stem cell transplant. Receptor source: a female patient between 2 and 15 years old who had a stem cell transplant for congenital amegakaryocytic thrombocytopenia, so the T cells may come from the graft donor.

This clonotype has a handful of counts. The genes are TRBV2 and TRBJ2-5; 11 nucleotides agree with TRBD2. With 1 base clipped from V and 2 bases from J, the junction kept 6 bases outside the gene matches. CDR3 length: 17 residues. The germline CDR1 and CDR2 sequences are SNHLY and FYNNEI. The CDR3 DNA is TGTGCCAGCAGTGAAGGGCGGGGACTAGCGGATCAAGAGACCCAGTACTTC. The encoded protein is CASSEGRGLADQETQYF.

This clonotype was detected a few times. The rearrangement links TRBV30 to TRBJ2-5, with unresolved D. Between the trimmed V and J ends, which lost 3 bases and 5 bases, there was a span of 10 bases. The germline V gene has CDR1 GTSNPN and CDR2 SVGIG (reference sequence). The CDR3 has 12 residues. CDR3 DNA: TGTGCCTGGAGGGGCGGCCGTGAGACCCAGTACTTC. This encodes CAWRGGRETQYF.

The chain links TRBV20-1 to TRBJ1-1, with D tentatively TRBD1 (5 bases). The CDR3 sequence is 15 residues long. Trimming shortened V by 1 base and J by 1 base, and 13 bases separated the two germline ends. Germline V gene data show CDR1 as DFQATT and CDR2 as SNEGSKA (reference sequence). The chain's CDR3 is CSARAPGPQNTEAFF. The CDR3 DNA reads TGCAGTGCTAGAGCCCCGGGACCCCAGAACACTGAAGCTTTCTTT.

This chain joins TRBV20-1 and TRBJ1-3, with D possibly TRBD1 on 5 matching bases. The CDR3 loop spans 16 amino acids. Germline V gene sequence: CDR1 DFQATT, CDR2 SNEGSKA (reference sequence). Trimming shortened V by 6 bases and J by 1 base, and 19 bases separated the two germline ends. CDR3 nucleotides: TGCAGTGCAGAAGGTCCCGGGGGTCCATCTGGAAACACCATATATTTT. This gives the protein CSAEGPGGPSGNTIYF.

The rearrangement uses TRBV23-1 and TRBJ2-7, with 9 bases that match TRBD1. TRBV23-1 is an ORF; its function is uncertain. The CDR3 has 18 residues. After removal of 0 bases from V and 5 bases from J, the junction contained 14 bases not matched to a gene. CDR3 nucleotide sequence: TGCGCCAGCAGTCAATCGGGGATGTTTGGGACAGGGACCCACGAGCAGTACTTC. It encodes CASSQSGMFGTGTHEQYF.

V and J are TRBV29-1 and TRBJ1-1; D call uncertain. Germline CDR1 is SQVTM and CDR2 is ANQGSEA. V was clipped by 3 bases and J by 1 base, with 3 bases between them. This CDR3 spans 11 amino acids. DNA for the CDR3: TGCAGCGTTGAGCGGAACACTGAAGCTTTCTTT. This sequence encodes CSVERNTEAFF.

The genes are TRBV6-1 and TRBJ2-3, with D perhaps matching TRBD2 (6 bases). Trimming stripped 6 bases from V and 1 base from J, with 14 bases between. There are 15 residues in the CDR3. CDR1 MNHNS and CDR2 SASEGT come from the germline V gene. The CDR3 loop is CASRPPVAGTDTQYF. The CDR3 nucleotides read TGTGCCAGCAGGCCACCGGTAGCGGGCACAGATACGCAGTATTTT.

The V and J genes are TRBV10-3 and TRBJ1-5, with D possibly being TRBD1 (6 bases). The CDR3 length is 14 residues. Germline-derived CDR1 and CDR2 are ENHRY and SYGVKD. Trimming removed 10 bases at V and 3 bases at J, with 16 bases between. CDR3 coding DNA: TGTGCCACCGCCGTGGACAGCAACAATCAGCCCCAGCATTTT. It translates to CATAVDSNNQPQHF.